This T cell receptor (beta chain) was documented in a study of blood T cell dynamics during melanoma immunotherapy. Time point in this sample: pre-treatment baseline. Looked up from germline, CDR1 is SGHTA and CDR2 is FQGNSA. The CDR3 consists of 13 residues. V was cut by 4 bases and J by 4 bases, with 10 bases left in between. Assay: immunoSEQ multiplex PCR; the TCRdb copy retains only in-frame clones and omits some. This sample has around 5,000 clones; around 87% occur once, and the top ten carry 15% to 20%. V usage is TRBV7-2 and J usage is TRBJ1-2; maybe TRBD1 (5 bases). The material sequenced was blood, taken from a patient treated with checkpoint blockade. The TCR comes from a human donor with melanoma. CDR3 sequence: CASSSGITYGYTF. CDR3 DNA sequence: TGTGCCAGCAGCTCAGGGATTACCTATGGCTACACCTTC.